These 15 T cell receptor beta chains came from one sample sequenced in a study of identical twins (dated by TCRdb to 2016 to 2018). The method was 5' RACE. Instrument used: Illumina HiSeq 2000. TCRdb cleaned the public reads at Q25 with fastp, built clones with MiXCR and kept in-frame beta chains. Identical CDR3 proteins give one entry, which carries the most common genes and DNA. Here the sample has more than 350,000 distinct CDR3 sequences; roughly 9% occur a single time. More than 8% of the sample belongs to the ten largest clones. Sequenced material: naive T cells sorted from blood. The intended sense of this specimen's cell subset or site label: cells isolated with a human naive T-cell isolation kit. Receptor source: a woman aged 45 to 65 in good health.

The rearrangement links TRBV19 to TRBJ1-2; D uncertain. The germline gives CDR1 LNHDA, CDR2 SQIVND (reference sequence). The CDR3 spans 13 residues. Trimming cost V 5 bases and J 4 bases, with 11 bases left between them. CDR3 region: CASSDGFRYGYTF. In DNA form, the CDR3 reads TGTGCCAGTAGTGACGGATTCCGCTATGGCTACACCTTC.

This clonotype came up many times. V and J are TRBV20-1 and TRBJ1-1; D gene ambiguous. The germline V gene encodes CDR1 DFQATT and CDR2 SNEGSKA (reference sequence). The CDR3 covers 15 residues. The V gene lost 0 bases and the J gene lost 0 bases, with 11 bases spanning the gap. The CDR3 sequence: CSAREEHSLNTEAFF. The CDR3 DNA reads as TGCAGTGCTAGAGAGGAGCACAGCTTGAACACTGAAGCTTTCTTT.

This clonotype was seen only a few times. This chain connects TRBV21-1 to TRBJ2-7; the table gives TRBD2 as D, unverified against the DNA. TRBV21-1 is termed a pseudogene. This CDR3 has 16 amino acids. DNA for the CDR3: TGTGCCAGCAGCTGGGGACTAGCTCCAAGCTCCTACGAGCAGTACGTC. Protein sequence: CASSWGLAPSSYEQYV.

This clonotype was detected many times. The chain employs TRBV12-3 or TRBV12-4 and TRBJ2-4; weak D call: TRBD2 (6 bases). The germline V and J ends were trimmed by 3 bases and 7 bases, with 10 bases remaining between them. This CDR3 spans 13 amino acids. CDR3 loop: CASSLAGRNIQYF. CDR3 DNA sequence: TGTGCCAGCAGTTTGGCAGGGAGGAACATTCAGTACTTC.

This clonotype was counted a single time. The chain joins TRBV12-3 or TRBV12-4 to TRBJ2-2; D may correspond to TRBD1 or TRBD2 (5 bases each). The V gene lost 10 bases and the J gene lost 0 bases, with 12 bases spanning the gap. This CDR3 is built from 14 residues. CDR3 in amino acids: CAKTGTANTGELFF. CDR3 bases: TGTGCCAAGACGGGGACGGCGAACACCGGGGAGCTGTTTTTT.

This chain links TRBV7-9 with TRBJ2-1; D could derive from TRBD1 or TRBD2 (5 bases each). The CDR3 loop spans 12 amino acids. The V end was cut by 8 bases, the J end by 3 bases, with 8 bases between. The germline V gene encodes CDR1 SEHNR and CDR2 FQNEAQ (reference sequence). The CDR3 region has the DNA TGTGCCAGCGGGGGTTACTACAATGAGCAGTTCTTC. Its translation is CASGGYYNEQFF.

This clonotype was counted a few times. The rearrangement uses TRBV20-1 and TRBJ2-3; tentative D call: TRBD1 (6 bases). The V gene lost 7 bases and the J gene lost 0 bases, with 11 bases spanning the gap. There are 13 residues in the CDR3. CDR1 and CDR2 from the germline V gene are DFQATT and SNEGSKA (reference sequence). CDR3 in DNA: TGCAGTGTTAGGGACACTAGCACAGATACGCAGTATTTT. Residues: CSVRDTSTDTQYF.

This clonotype came up a few times. The V call is TRBV10-3, the J call TRBJ2-3; D is ambiguous. From germline, CDR1 is ENHRY and CDR2 SYGVKD. The V and J ends lost 6 bases and 0 bases respectively, with 1 base between them. The CDR3 extends over 11 amino acids. This CDR3 is CAIRSTDTQYF. The DNA of the CDR3 is TGTGCCATCAGGAGCACAGATACGCAGTATTTT.

The chain joins TRBV29-1 to TRBJ2-1; D gene ambiguous. This CDR3 contains 12 residues. V dropped 8 bases and J dropped 8 bases, with 16 bases sitting between them. CDR1 and CDR2 (germline): SQVTM, ANQGSEA. The CDR3 DNA is TGCAGCACACGGGCGCGGATCGATGAGCAGTTCTTC. Amino acid sequence: CSTRARIDEQFF.

The table lists this clonotype with many counts. CDR3 bases: TGCGCCAGCAGCCCGGACAGCCTCTCCTACGAGCAGTACTTC. Translated: CASSPDSLSYEQYF. The chain couples TRBV5-1 to TRBJ2-7; TRBD1 is a possible D gene (6 bases). Germline V gene lookup returns CDR1 SGHRS and CDR2 YFSETQ. Trimming stripped 4 bases from V and 0 bases from J, with 11 bases between. CDR3 length equals 14 residues. The full variable domain, in which reference TRBV5-1 and TRBJ2-7 provide the parts outside the CDR3, is KAGVTQTPRYLIKTRGQQVTLSCSPISGHRSVSWYQQTPGQGLQFLFEYFSETQRNKGNFPGRFSGRQFSNSRSEMNVSTLELGDSALYLCASSPDSLSYEQYFGPGTRLTVT.

V gene TRBV6-2 or TRBV6-3 combines with J gene TRBJ1-5; D perhaps matches TRBD1 (5 bases). Per germline, CDR1 MNHEY and CDR2 SVGEGT. CDR3 length equals 17 residues. The ends were cut back, 7 bases at V and 1 base at J, with 20 bases in the middle. CDR3 protein: CASNYGGGAGSNQPQHF. Here the CDR3 DNA reads TGTGCCAGCAACTACGGAGGCGGGGCGGGGAGCAATCAGCCCCAGCATTTT.

With respect to this clonotype: A much larger clonotype is one base distant, so this may be a read error. The V call is TRBV5-1, the J call TRBJ2-2; maybe TRBD2 (5 bases). Germline lookup yields CDR1 SGHRS and CDR2 YFSETQ. This CDR3 contains 15 residues. The CDR3 nucleotides are TGCGCCAGCAGCTTGGGAGGGAACCTTTACGGGGAGATGTTTTTT. Translated, it gives CASSLGGNLYGEMFF.

This clonotype was seen only a few times. The genes are TRBV6-5 and TRBJ2-1; the match to TRBD1 covers 9 bases. V gave up 2 bases and J gave up 6 bases; unmatched junction bases: 17. Germline V gene sequence: CDR1 MNHEY, CDR2 SVGAGI. This CDR3 has 19 residues. The CDR3 loop is CASSYPTLPGQGFVNEQFF. The CDR3 bases are TGTGCCAGCAGTTACCCAACACTGCCGGGACAGGGTTTTGTCAATGAGCAGTTCTTC.

At least ten counts were recorded for this clonotype. This chain joins TRBV25-1 and TRBJ2-1, with unresolved D. The V gene's germline CDR1 is MGHDK and CDR2 SYGVNS. The CDR3 length is 13 residues. The V gene lost 1 base and the J gene lost 7 bases, with 8 bases spanning the gap. CDR3 in DNA: TGTGCCAGCAGTGAATGGGCCAGTAATGAGCAGTTCTTC. Its translation is CASSEWASNEQFF.

This clonotype has at least ten counts. This sequence joins TRBV12-3 or TRBV12-4 and TRBJ2-3; the D gene is possibly TRBD2 (5 bases). This CDR3 has 14 residues. V dropped 3 bases and J dropped 4 bases, with 11 bases sitting between them. CDR3 sequence (DNA): TGTGCCAGCAGTTTGTGGGGAGACGCAGATACGCAGTATTTT. It encodes CASSLWGDADTQYF.